These 16 T cell receptor beta chains were sequenced from one sample in a study of shared clonotypes between healthy human individuals. Profiled with immunoSEQ multiplex PCR; TCRdb holds only in-frame clones, not every one. The data hold 2 million or so clones, with about 95% observed a single time. Positively selected for CCR7, the CD45RO-negative cells used as naive CD8 cells excluded terminally differentiated effector memory CD45RA+ cells. The sequencing sample was made of naive CD8+ T cells sorted from blood. These receptors all come from a man in his late teens or twenties in good health.

The CDR3 DNA is TGTGCCAGCAGTTTCGATTTGAGTGGGTACACTGAAGCTTTCTTT. Translating it yields CASSFDLSGYTEAFF. V and J are TRBV27 and TRBJ1-1; D unresolved. The length of the CDR3 is 15 residues. CDR1 and CDR2 from the germline V gene are MNHEY and SMNVEV (reference sequence). Deletions cut 3 bases from V and 3 bases from J, with 14 bases between.

Note on this clone: The sample carries other DNA sequences with the same CDR3. The CDR3 region is CASSATSVSTDTQYF. CDR3 nucleotide sequence: TGTGCCAGCAGCGCTACTAGCGTAAGCACAGATACGCAGTATTTT. The V gene is TRBV9, the J gene TRBJ2-3, with 7 bases that match TRBD2. The CDR3 has 15 amino acids. Germline CDR1 SGDLS, CDR2 YYNGEE. With V trimmed by 3 bases and J by 0 bases, 4 bases remained unmatched.

V usage is TRBV27 and J usage is TRBJ2-7, with 9 bases aligning to TRBD2. Looked up from germline, CDR1 is MNHEY and CDR2 is SMNVEV (reference sequence). The length of the CDR3 is 14 residues. V lost 7 bases to trimming and J lost 3 bases; unmatched junction nucleotides: 7. The CDR3 protein is CASKAGTSYYEQYF. The CDR3 nucleotides read TGTGCCAGCAAGGCCGGGACTAGCTACTACGAGCAGTACTTC.

This chain joins TRBV6-5 and TRBJ2-7; 10 bases are a match to TRBD2. The V and J ends lost 0 bases and 7 bases, in that order; junction bases with no gene match: 6. This CDR3 spans 15 amino acids. Per germline, CDR1 MNHEY and CDR2 SVGAGI. CDR3 sequence reads: CASSYSLAGAGEQYF. As DNA, the CDR3 is TGTGCCAGCAGTTACTCGCTAGCGGGGGCTGGGGAGCAGTACTTC.

The chain combines TRBV7-9 with TRBJ2-2; D might be TRBD2 (6 bases). This CDR3 spans 19 amino acids. Trimming took 5 bases from V and 0 from J, leaving 22 bases between them. Per the germline V gene, CDR1 is SEHNR and CDR2 is FQNEAQ (reference sequence). CDR3 nucleotide sequence: TGTGCCAGCAGCCTACGATCCCAGGACCGGGGGTCGAACACCGGGGAGCTGTTTTTT. It yields the protein CASSLRSQDRGSNTGELFF.

CDR3 in DNA: TGTGCCAGTAGCCTAATAGCGGGACCGGGCGAGCAGTACTTC. Its protein product is CASSLIAGPGEQYF. The chain links TRBV19 to TRBJ2-7, with TRBD2 identical over 8 bases. Trimming cost V 6 bases and J 6 bases; bases outside gene matches: 10. The germline V gene encodes CDR1 LNHDA and CDR2 SQIVND (reference sequence). CDR3 length: 14 residues.

CDR3 region: CATSGGHLNTEAFF. CDR3 coding DNA: TGTGCCACCAGCGGGGGACATCTGAACACTGAAGCTTTCTTT. The chain joins TRBV15 to TRBJ1-1; tentative D call: TRBD1 (6 bases). Germline CDR1 LNHNV, CDR2 YYDKDF (reference sequence). This CDR3 is 14 amino acids long. Trimming cost V 5 bases and J 0 bases, with 10 bases left between them. The full variable domain, completed using reference TRBV15 and TRBJ1-1, is DAMVIQNPRYQVTQFGKPVTLSCSQTLNHNVMYWYQQKSSQAPKLLFHYYDKDFNNEADTPDNFQSRRPNTSFCFLDIRSPGLGDTAMYLCATSGGHLNTEAFFGQGTRLTVV.

The J gene is TRBJ2-7, the V gene TRBV6-6; the match to TRBD2 covers 7 bases. The CDR3 runs to 16 residues. CDR1 and CDR2 from the germline V gene are MNHNY and SVGAGI (reference sequence). With 2 bases clipped from V and 2 bases from J, the junction kept 9 bases outside the gene matches. CDR3 sequence: CASSYQVSGPTYEQYF. The DNA for the CDR3 is TGTGCCAGCAGTTACCAGGTTAGCGGGCCTACCTACGAGCAGTACTTC.

The rearrangement joins TRBV28 to TRBJ2-3; D ambiguous. The length of the CDR3 is 12 residues. Per the germline V gene, CDR1 is MDHEN and CDR2 is SYDVKM. With 4 bases removed from V and 7 bases from J, the gap between germline ends came to 9 bases. The CDR3 sequence is CASSSSAYTQYF. In DNA, the CDR3 is TGTGCCAGCAGTTCCTCGGCCTATACGCAGTATTTT.

The V gene is TRBV6-5, the J gene TRBJ2-7; TRBD1 matches at 9 bases. The CDR3 runs to 16 residues. The V gene end was trimmed by 2 bases and the J gene end by 4 bases; junction bases not matched to a gene: 9. CDR1 MNHEY and CDR2 SVGAGI come from the germline V gene. The CDR3 spells CASSYGLDRGEYEQYF. The CDR3 DNA is TGTGCCAGCAGTTACGGTCTCGACAGGGGGGAATACGAGCAGTACTTC.

Only one count was recorded for this clone. This chain joins TRBV25-1 and TRBJ1-6; TRBD1 aligns across 12 bases. Germline loops: CDR1 MGHDK, CDR2 SYGVNS. The CDR3 is 15 amino acids. With 3 bases clipped from V and 9 bases from J, the junction kept 3 bases outside the gene matches. The CDR3 is CASSEGTGGSSPLHF. The DNA for the CDR3 is TGTGCCAGCAGTGAGGGGACAGGGGGCTCTTCACCCCTCCACTTT.

The chain is built from TRBV19 and TRBJ2-1; D is unresolved. V was clipped by 1 base and J by 4 bases, with 11 bases between them. The CDR3 covers 15 residues. The V gene's germline CDR1 is LNHDA and CDR2 SQIVND (reference sequence). DNA of the CDR3: TGTGCCAGTAGTATAGTCCCACCGGAATACAATGAGCAGTTCTTC. Translated: CASSIVPPEYNEQFF.

This clone was counted once. The chain recombines TRBV27 with TRBJ2-7, with D perhaps TRBD2 (5 bases). CDR3 length: 13 residues. The V gene's germline CDR1 is MNHEY and CDR2 SMNVEV (reference sequence). The ends were cut back, 5 bases at V and 2 bases at J, with 10 bases in the middle. The CDR3 DNA sequence: TGTGCCAGCAGTCTCCGGGAACCCTACGAGCAGTACTTC. It is translated as CASSLREPYEQYF.

V and J are TRBV7-9 and TRBJ1-1; possible D gene TRBD1, 5 bases. The V gene lost 4 bases and the J gene lost 4 bases, with 16 bases spanning the gap. Germline-derived CDR1 and CDR2 are SEHNR and FQNEAQ (reference sequence). CDR3 size: 15 residues. This chain's CDR3 is CASSSLTGGVTEAFF. The CDR3 coding sequence is TGTGCCAGCAGCTCCCTGACCGGAGGGGTCACTGAAGCTTTCTTT.

This chain connects TRBV14 to TRBJ2-5; 16 positions match TRBD2. V dropped 1 base and J dropped 5; count of bases not matched to a gene: 7. This CDR3 is built from 18 residues. Germline V gene data show CDR1 as SGHDN and CDR2 as FVKESK. CDR3: CASSQAGTSGRAVETQYF. The CDR3 region has the DNA TGTGCCAGCAGCCAAGCGGGGACTAGCGGGAGGGCCGTGGAGACCCAGTACTTC.

This chain connects TRBV9 to TRBJ2-5; D is uncertain. CDR3 length: 18 amino acids. In germline, CDR1 is SGDLS, CDR2 YYNGEE. V was pared by 0 bases and J by 3 bases, with 21 bases between. Written as DNA, the CDR3 is TGTGCCAGCAGCGTAGCATCTCGACCCCTTTTAAAAAAAGAGACCCAGTACTTC. It specifies CASSVASRPLLKKETQYF.